This TCR beta chain was sequenced for a study of blood T cell repertoires in COVID-19. The length of the CDR3 is 13 residues. Per the germline V gene, CDR1 is SQVTM and CDR2 is ANQGSEA. Only in-frame clones appear in the TCRdb table, and some are missing; sequencing was by immunoSEQ multiplex PCR. This sample has about 85,000 clones; 90% occur once, and the top ten carry 4.3%. The specimen was peripheral blood. The rearrangement uses TRBV29-1 and TRBJ1-4; 8 bases match TRBD1. This receptor was taken from an elderly woman with active or convalescent COVID-19. CDR3 in DNA: TGCAGTGTATCGGACAGGGCAAATGAAAAACTGTTTTTT. Protein: CSVSDRANEKLFF.